This T cell receptor beta chain was profiled in a study of identical twins. Study-level findings and limits: Abundant beta clonotypes from cord blood had fewer insertions, unlike memory repertoires, which showed none. Twin sharing of out-of-frame TCR alpha was underestimated by models in monozygotic pairs. Sequences that were out-of-frame, alpha and twin-shared displayed an excess of low generation probability.

This clonotype was picked up a small number of times. Its specificity is unknown. CDR1 is MNHEY, CDR2 SVGAGI, per germline. V lost 0 bases, J lost 1 base, and 16 bases lay in between. The CDR3 consists of 19 residues. Unique molecular identifiers were present on the cDNA, and a universal primer site came from template switching. One entry per CDR3 protein, called by TCRdb with MiXCR from the 5' RACE reads. Altogether hundreds of thousands of distinct CDR3 sequences are present, less than 10% being singletons, with the ten largest covering around 0.98%. In addition, the sample was reused for a study of yellow fever vaccine responses in identical twins.

The chain has TRBV6-5 and TRBJ2-6; the D call may be TRBD1 or TRBD2 (6 bases each). The sequenced material came from PBMCs. The TCR sequence derives from a woman between 18 and 30 years old in good health. The CDR3 region is CASSYSGGLDSSGANVLTF. The CDR3 nucleotides read TGTGCCAGCAGTTACTCAGGGGGGCTTGATTCTTCTGGGGCCAACGTCCTGACTTTC.